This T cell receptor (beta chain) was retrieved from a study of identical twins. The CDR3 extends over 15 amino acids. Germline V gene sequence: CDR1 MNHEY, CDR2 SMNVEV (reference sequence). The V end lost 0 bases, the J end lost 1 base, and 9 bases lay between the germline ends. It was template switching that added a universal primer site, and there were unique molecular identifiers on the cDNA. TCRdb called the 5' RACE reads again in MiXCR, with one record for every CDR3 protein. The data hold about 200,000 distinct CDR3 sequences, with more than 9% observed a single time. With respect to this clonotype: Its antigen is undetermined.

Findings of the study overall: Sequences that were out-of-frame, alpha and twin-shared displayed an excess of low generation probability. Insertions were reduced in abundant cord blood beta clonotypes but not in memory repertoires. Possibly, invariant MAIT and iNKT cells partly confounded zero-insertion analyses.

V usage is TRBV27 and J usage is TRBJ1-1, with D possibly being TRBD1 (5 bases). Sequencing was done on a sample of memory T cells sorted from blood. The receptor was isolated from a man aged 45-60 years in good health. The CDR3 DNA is TGTGCCAGCAGTTTATCTCGGACACCGAACACTGAAGCTTTCTTT. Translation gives CASSLSRTPNTEAFF.